This T cell receptor beta chain was captured by sequencing in a study of cytomegalovirus exposure and HLA in healthy donors. There were likely unrecorded immune exposures, though donors were nominally healthy when sampled. PCR was performed using 60 Vbeta and 13 Jbeta primers. Some clones are missing from TCRdb's copy, which holds only in-frame ones; the method was immunoSEQ multiplex PCR. Of about 200,000 clones listed, 70% to 90% are singletons. Trimming shortened V by 0 bases and J by 1 base, and 7 bases separated the two germline ends. This CDR3 is 14 amino acids long. Germline CDR1 and CDR2: SGHRS and YFSETQ. Study-level results: Among donors in an Asian-associated ancestry cluster, a later analysis reportedly found fewer N-insertions than the roughly 700-donor mean. Analysis was carried out at a later point, and it linked a missense DCLRE1C variant to TCR beta V- and J-gene trimming.

Comments on this clone: The antigen is undetermined.

The chain employs TRBV5-1 and TRBJ1-1; D might be TRBD1 (6 bases). This receptor was obtained from a woman in her late teens or twenties in good health and CMV-seronegative. The source material was PBMCs. In DNA form, the CDR3 reads TGCGCCAGCAGCTTGGAAGGGGGGAACACTGAAGCTTTCTTT. Its translation: CASSLEGGNTEAFF.